Following are 19 T cell receptor beta chains from one sample sequenced in a study of Tregs in tolerant kidney transplant recipients. Related graft donors supplied nonmyeloablative bone marrow transplants, and mixed chimerism was transient. Data came from immunoSEQ multiplex PCR; TCRdb stores just in-frame clones and leaves some out. The sample includes about 11,000 clones. The source material was CD8+ T cells from blood (PBMCs), sampled 24 months after the transplant. Receptors originate from a human patient who received a combined kidney and bone marrow transplant. Some of the T cells may derive from the graft donor.

Here the CDR3 reads CAISEKANEQYF. CDR3 bases read: TGTGCCATCAGTGAAAAGGCAAACGAG. The chain employs TRBV10-3 and TRBJ2-7, with D uncertain. The DNA ends 3 residues before the CDR3 does, and the rest of the CDR3 is filled in from the germline J gene. CDR1 is ENHRY and CDR2 is SYGVKD in the germline V gene. The ends were cut back, 3 bases at V and 5 bases at J, with 8 bases in the middle. This CDR3 has 12 residues.

This clone is labeled medium-sized (0.01 to 0.1%) based on frequency. The read falls 3 residues short of the CDR3 end, and the missing part is taken from the germline J gene. This sequence joins TRBV2 and TRBJ1-1, with D possibly TRBD1 on 6 matching bases. CDR1 is SNHLY and CDR2 is FYNNEI in the germline V gene. The CDR3 loop spans 19 amino acids. Trimming cost V 3 bases and J 3 bases, with 26 bases left between them. This CDR3 is CASSERVAGGLTGDTEAFF. CDR3 DNA (partial): TGTGCCAGCAGTGAGCGGGTCGCCGGGGGGCTTACTGGGGACACTGAA.

The CDR3 bases that were read are TGTGCCAGCAGCTTGGGTGCGGGTTACGAG. Residues: CASSLGAGYE. From start to end, the CDR3 is CASSLGAGYEQYF. V usage is TRBV11-2 and J usage is TRBJ2-7, with D tentatively TRBD2 (5 bases). The read stops 3 residues short of the end of the CDR3; the missing end is completed from the germline J gene. The CDR3 contains 13 residues. In germline, CDR1 is SGHAT, CDR2 FQNNGV. V lost 3 bases to trimming and J lost 4 bases, with 10 bases between them.

With regard to this clone: The read ends 3 residues early relative to the CDR3; the germline J gene fills the gap. The J gene is TRBJ2-7, the V gene TRBV29-1; TRBD1 might be the D (5 bases). CDR3 length: 12 amino acids. The germline V gene has CDR1 SQVTM and CDR2 ANQGSEA. With 5 bases removed from V and 2 bases from J, the gap between germline ends came to 10 bases. CDR3: CSVPGPPYEQYF. The part of the CDR3 DNA that was read is TGCAGCGTTCCAGGGCCCCCCTACGAG.

Of note for this clone: The missing CDR3 end, 3 residues past where the read stops, is filled in from the germline J gene. V and J are TRBV18 and TRBJ2-7, with 10 bases aligning to TRBD1. V shed 2 bases and J 2 bases; nucleotides not matched to a gene: 6. This CDR3 has 16 amino acids. CDR1 and CDR2 from the germline V gene are KGHSH and LQKENI. The sequenced part of the CDR3 DNA is TGTGCCAGCTCACCATCCAAGGGACAGGGGCCCTACGAG. It encodes CASSPSKGQGPYE. The whole CDR3 sequence reads CASSPSKGQGPYEQYF.

Comment on this clone: The read ends 3 residues before the CDR3 terminus; that terminus is restored from the germline J gene. This chain connects TRBV5-1 to TRBJ2-1, with D maybe TRBD2 (6 bases). Germline V gives CDR1 SGHRS, CDR2 YFSETQ. V lost 2 bases, J lost 6 bases, and 9 bases lay in between. This CDR3 contains 13 residues. The part of the CDR3 DNA that was read is TGCGCCAGCAGCTTTCCTAGCGCCAATGAG. Encoded protein: CASSFPSANE. The whole CDR3 region reads CASSFPSANEQFF.

As concerns this clone: The read terminates 3 residues ahead of where the CDR3 ends, so the germline J gene completes it. The chain recombines TRBV10-3 with TRBJ2-3; 10 positions agree with TRBD2. The V gene end was trimmed by 2 bases and the J gene end by 3 bases; junction bases not matched to a gene: 2. The V gene's germline CDR1 is ENHRY and CDR2 SYGVKD. The CDR3 consists of 15 residues. Incomplete CDR3 DNA: TGTGCCATCAGTGAGGGACTAGCGGTTACAGATACG. Protein sequence: CAISEGLAVTDT. The complete CDR3 sequence is CAISEGLAVTDTQYF.

Of note for this clone: The read ends 3 residues early relative to the CDR3; the germline J gene fills the gap. The genes are TRBV10-1 and TRBJ2-1; 8 bases line up with TRBD1. The germline gives CDR1 WNHNN, CDR2 SYGVQD (reference sequence). There are 17 residues in the CDR3. After removal of 7 bases from V and 1 base from J, the junction contained 12 bases not matched to a gene. The CDR3 here is CASNIGGRGLSYNEQFF. The sequenced CDR3 bases are TGCGCCAGCAACATAGGGGGCAGGGGGCTTTCCTACAATGAG.

Remarks on this clone: The sequenced fragment ends 3 residues before the CDR3 boundary, so the rest is inferred from the germline J gene. The chain combines TRBV5-1 with TRBJ2-1; D ambiguous. The CDR3 totals 15 residues. Trimming took 0 bases from V and 1 from J, leaving 8 bases between them. Germline CDR1 is SGHRS and CDR2 is YFSETQ. Here the CDR3 reads CASSLVSSSYNEQFF. The CDR3 bases that were read are TGCGCCAGCAGCTTGGTTAGCAGTTCCTACAATGAG.

In the case of this clone: The read falls 3 residues short of the CDR3 end, and the missing part is taken from the germline J gene. The chain recombines TRBV30 with TRBJ2-1; TRBD2 matches 8 bases. CDR3 length: 13 amino acids. Germline trimming cut 4 bases from V and 9 bases from J; bases unmatched to any gene: 8. Germline values: CDR1 GTSNPN, CDR2 SVGIG (reference sequence). CDR3 sequence: CAWTGAGDGEQFF. CDR3 DNA (partial): TGTGCCTGGACTGGAGCGGGGGACGGTGAG. The variable domain in full, with the rest retrieved from reference TRBV30 and TRBJ2-1, is SQTIHQWPATLVQPVGSPLSLECTVEGTSNPNLYWYRQAAGRGLQLLFYSVGIGQISSEVPQNLSASRPQDRQFILSSKKLLLSDSGFYLCAWTGAGDGEQFFGPGTRLTVL.

In the case of this clone: The read gets to within 3 residues of the CDR3 end, and the germline J gene fills in the rest. V usage is TRBV5-1 and J usage is TRBJ2-7; the D gene is possibly TRBD2 (6 bases). Germline V gene sequence: CDR1 SGHRS, CDR2 YFSETQ. This CDR3 is 13 amino acids long. The ends were cut back, 5 bases at V and 1 base at J, with 10 bases in the middle. This chain's CDR3 is CASRVAVSYEQYF. The CDR3 DNA, read in part, is TGCGCCAGCAGAGTAGCGGTTTCCTACGAG.

Of note for this clone: The CDR3 is cut off 3 residues early in the read; its end comes from the germline J gene. V gene TRBV6-2 or TRBV6-3 combines with J gene TRBJ2-3; 7 positions match TRBD2. J gave up 1 base and V 9 bases, and 10 bases lay outside the gene matches. CDR3 length: 15 amino acids. Germline V lookup: CDR1 MNHEY, CDR2 SVGEGT. Incomplete CDR3 DNA: TGTGCCAGTACGACTAGCCCTTTGGGCACAGATACG. This codes for CASTTSPLGTDT. The entire CDR3 protein is CASTTSPLGTDTQYF.

CDR3: CAWSHAAGAFNEQFF. Incomplete CDR3 DNA: TGTGCCTGGAGCCACGCGGCGGGGGCGTTCAATGAG. The chain joins TRBV30 to TRBJ2-1, with a weak D call TRBD2 (7 bases). Read data end 3 residues before the CDR3 end; the end is taken from the germline J gene. This CDR3 has 15 residues. Per the germline V gene, CDR1 is GTSNPN and CDR2 is SVGIG (reference sequence). V was shortened by 3 bases and J by 6 bases, with 18 bases between the two germline ends.

Note on this clone: The read terminates 3 residues before the CDR3 end, so the remaining end is supplied by the germline J gene. This chain uses TRBV19 with TRBJ2-1; TRBD2 aligns across 12 bases. Germline CDR1 LNHDA, CDR2 SQIVND (reference sequence). With 7 bases clipped from V and 4 bases from J, the junction kept 8 bases outside the gene matches. The CDR3 runs to 16 residues. The chain's CDR3 is CASNPSGRARYNEQFF. CDR3 DNA, as far as it was read: TGTGCCAGTAATCCTAGCGGGAGGGCCAGGTACAATGAG.

The part of the CDR3 DNA that was read is TGTGCCAGCAGCTTGATCGGGGGAAGGTCACCC. This codes for CASSLIGGRSP. The entire CDR3 reads CASSLIGGRSPLHF. V usage is TRBV5-6 and J usage is TRBJ1-6; D is perhaps TRBD1 (5 bases). The read finishes 3 residues shy of the CDR3 end, and the germline J gene is used to complete it. CDR1 and CDR2 (germline): SGHDT, YYEEEE. This CDR3 has 14 amino acids. Trimming stripped 1 base from V and 10 bases from J, with 12 bases between.

With respect to this clone: The read comes to an end 3 residues before the CDR3 does, leaving the germline J gene to fill in the end. This chain joins TRBV19 and TRBJ2-2; a weak D match, TRBD2 (5 bases). This CDR3 has 15 residues. Germline V CDR1 and CDR2: LNHDA, SQIVND (reference sequence). The CDR3 region is CASSMASGANTELFF. The sequenced CDR3 bases are TGTGCCAGTAGTATGGCCAGCGGAGCCAACACAGAG. Supplemented by reference TRBV19 and TRBJ2-2, the full variable domain reads DGGITQSPKYLFRKEGQNVTLSCEQNLNHDAMYWYRQDPGQGLRLIYYSQIVNDFQKGDIAEGYSVSREKKESFPLTVTSAQKNPTAFYLCASSMASGANTELFFGEGSRLTVL.

To note about this clone: The read stops 3 residues short of the end of the CDR3; the missing end is completed from the germline J gene. The gene calls are TRBV20-1 and TRBJ2-3, with TRBD1 identical over 7 bases. CDR1 and CDR2 (germline): DFQATT, SNEGSKA (reference sequence). The CDR3 sequence is 14 residues long. The J segment lost 2 bases and the V segment lost 3 bases, leaving 5 bases of the junction unmatched. CDR3 sequence reads: CSASKGQNTDTQYF. Partial CDR3 DNA: TGCAGTGCTAGCAAGGGACAGAACACAGATACG.

With regard to this clone: The CDR3 goes on 3 residues after the read ends, and that part is filled in from the germline J gene. The chain is built from TRBV6-2 or TRBV6-3 and TRBJ2-7; D may be TRBD1 (6 bases). This CDR3 is built from 13 residues. Trimming took 2 bases from V and 3 from J, leaving 8 bases between them. Germline V CDR1 and CDR2: MNHEY, SVGEGT. Here the CDR3 reads CASSYARGYEQYF. The sequenced part of the CDR3 DNA is TGTGCCAGCAGTTACGCCAGGGGCTACGAG.

As to this clone: The read ends 3 residues before the CDR3 terminus; that terminus is restored from the germline J gene. The J gene is TRBJ2-1, the V gene TRBV30; D is perhaps TRBD2 (5 bases). Germline CDR1 reads GTSNPN; CDR2 reads SVGIG (reference sequence). The CDR3 is made up of 15 amino acids. V dropped 1 base and J dropped 3 bases, with 13 bases sitting between them. CDR3 DNA, as far as it was read: TGTGCCTGGAGTGCCGGCATCCGGGGCTACAATGAG. It encodes CAWSAGIRGYNE. The entire CDR3 sequence reads CAWSAGIRGYNEQFF.